This TCR beta chain appears in the sequencing data of a study of blood T cell repertoires in COVID-19. Study background: The cDNA or gDNA used as material had been derived from T cells, B-cell-depleted T cells, or PBMCs.

Per the authors' pipeline: Scientists estimated how many nucleated cells there were by amplifying reference gene primers. The data were produced by immunoSEQ multiplex PCR, yet TCRdb's version contains in-frame clones alone and is incomplete. For V, J and clone size, that table is used; D and trimming come from the DNA. The sample records fewer than 350,000 clones, roughly 87% being singletons. This clone was counted a few times. The sample taken for sequencing was PBMCs or T cells enriched from blood (not recorded which). The receptor was isolated from a woman aged 35 to 49 who had recovered from COVID-19.

The CDR3 DNA sequence: TGTGCCAGCCTATCCGAAGAAGCCTCGCGGGTTTCACCCCTCCACTTT. This codes for CASLSEEASRVSPLHF. V and J are TRBV7-9 and TRBJ1-6, with unresolved D. The CDR3 sequence is 16 residues long. Looked up from germline, CDR1 is SEHNR and CDR2 is FQNEAQ (reference sequence). V lost 8 bases to trimming and J lost 9 bases, with 23 bases between them.